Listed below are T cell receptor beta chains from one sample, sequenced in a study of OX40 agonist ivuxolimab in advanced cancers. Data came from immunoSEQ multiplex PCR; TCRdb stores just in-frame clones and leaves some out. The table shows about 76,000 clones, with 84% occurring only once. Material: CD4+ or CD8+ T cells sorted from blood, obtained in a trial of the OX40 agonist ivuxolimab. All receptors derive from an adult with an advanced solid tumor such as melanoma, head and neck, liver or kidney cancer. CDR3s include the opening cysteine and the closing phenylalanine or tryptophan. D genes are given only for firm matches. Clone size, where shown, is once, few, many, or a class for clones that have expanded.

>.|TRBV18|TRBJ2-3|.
TGTGCCAGCTCATCGACAGGGAGGGCAGATACGCAGTATTTT
CASSSTGRADTQYF
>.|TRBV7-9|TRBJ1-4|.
TGTGCCAGCAGCTTTTCAGGGAATGAAAAACTGTTTTTT
CASSFSGNEKLFF
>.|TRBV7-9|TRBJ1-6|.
TGTGCCAGCAGCTTAAGGACAGACAATTCACCCCTCCACTTT
CASSLRTDNSPLHF
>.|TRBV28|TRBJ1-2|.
TGTGCCAGCAGTTCCTTGGCAGACGGAATAGGCTACACCTTC
CASSSLADGIGYTF
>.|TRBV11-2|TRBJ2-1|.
TGTGCCAGCAGCTTGGGGGCCTACAATGAGCAGTTCTTC
CASSLGAYNEQFF
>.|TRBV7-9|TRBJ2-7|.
TGTGCCAGCAGCTTAGATACAGGCAGCTCCTACGAGCAGTACTTC
CASSLDTGSSYEQYF
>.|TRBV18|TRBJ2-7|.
TGTGCCAGCTCACCCGGGACACAAAGCTCCTACGAGCAGTACTTC
CASSPGTQSSYEQYF
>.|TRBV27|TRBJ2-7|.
TGTGCCTGCAGTTACAGGGTAGCCTACGAGCAGTACTTC
CACSYRVAYEQYF
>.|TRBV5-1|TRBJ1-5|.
TGCGCCAGCAGCCCGGGACCGGATCAGCCCCAGCATTTT
CASSPGPDQPQHF
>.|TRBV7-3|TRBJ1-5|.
TGTGCCAGCAGCTCCCAGGGAGATCAGCCCCAGCATTTT
CASSSQGDQPQHF
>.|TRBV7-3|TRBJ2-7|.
TGTGCCAGCAGCTTGGACTGGAACGGGGAGCAGTACTTC
CASSLDWNGEQYF
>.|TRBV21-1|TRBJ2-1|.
TGTGCCAGCAGCCCGGGACAGCCCTCAAGCACCTACAATGAGCAGTTCTTC
CASSPGQPSSTYNEQFF
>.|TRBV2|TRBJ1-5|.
TGTGCCAGCAGTTCCACAGGCTACAATCAGCCCCAGCATTTT
CASSSTGYNQPQHF
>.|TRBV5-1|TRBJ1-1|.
TGCGCCAGCAGCTTGGCCCCTGGGGCGGACACTGAAGCTTTCTTT
CASSLAPGADTEAFF
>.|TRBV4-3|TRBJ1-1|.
TGCGCCAGCAGCCAAGGACAGAGGGAGCCCACTGAAGCTTTCTTT
CASSQGQREPTEAFF
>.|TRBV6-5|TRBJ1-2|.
TGTGCCAGCAGTTATGGCATCTATGGCTACACCTTC
CASSYGIYGYTF
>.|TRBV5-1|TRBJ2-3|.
TGCGCCAGCAGCTTGGCCGGGAGCACAGATACGCAGTATTTT
CASSLAGSTDTQYF
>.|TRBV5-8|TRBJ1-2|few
TGTGCCAGCAGCGTAGACACCATTAACTATGGCTACACCTTC
CASSVDTINYGYTF
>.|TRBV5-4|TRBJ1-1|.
TGTGCCAGCAGCTTGGAGGCTTCGACTGAAGCTTTCTTT
CASSLEASTEAFF
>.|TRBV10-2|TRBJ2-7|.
TGCGCCAGCAGTGACCCGATGAGCTCCTACGAGCAGTACTTC
CASSDPMSSYEQYF
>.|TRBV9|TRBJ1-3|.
TGTGCCAGCAGCGTACTACCTGGTCGGGAGGGGTCGGGAAACACCATATATTTT
CASSVLPGREGSGNTIYF
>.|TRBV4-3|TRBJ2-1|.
TGCGCCAGCAGCCAAGCGATCGCCAGGGCGGAAATTAACGAGCAGTTCTTC
CASSQAIARAEINEQFF
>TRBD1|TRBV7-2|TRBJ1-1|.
TGTGCCAGCAGCCAAGGCAGACAGGGGAACACTGAAGCTTTCTTT
CASSQGRQGNTEAFF
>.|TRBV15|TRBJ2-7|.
TGTGCCACCAGCAGATCTACGGACTTATCCTACGAGCAGTACTTC
CATSRSTDLSYEQYF
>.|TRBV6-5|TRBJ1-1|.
TGTGCCAGTCTAATGGGGCAGATGGCTTTCTTT
CASLMGQMAFF
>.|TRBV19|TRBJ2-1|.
TGTGCCAGTAGTATATATCTCGGGACCACCTACAATGAGCAGTTCTTC
CASSIYLGTTYNEQFF
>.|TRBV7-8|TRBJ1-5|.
TGTGCCAGCAGCTTAGAGGAGGATCAGCCCCAGCATTTT
CASSLEEDQPQHF
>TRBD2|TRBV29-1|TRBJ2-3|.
TGCAGCGCAACTAGCGGGACAGATACGCAGTATTTT
CSATSGTDTQYF
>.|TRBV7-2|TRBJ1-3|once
TGTGCCAGCAGCTTATCCCGGGTATCCGGAAACACCATATATTTT
CASSLSRVSGNTIYF
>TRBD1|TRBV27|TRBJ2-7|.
TGTGCCAGCAGTTCAACGGGACAGGGTTTCTACGAGCAGTACTTC
CASSSTGQGFYEQYF
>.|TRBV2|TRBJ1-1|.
TGTGCCAGCAGTGAAGCTGTGGGCATGAACACTGAAGCTTTCTTT
CASSEAVGMNTEAFF
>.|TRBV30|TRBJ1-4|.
TGTGCCTGGAGTATATCCCGGGGCAATGCTAATGAAAAACTGTTTTTT
CAWSISRGNANEKLFF
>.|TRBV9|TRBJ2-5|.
TGTGCCAGCAGCGTAGGCAGGGGGGCCCAAGAGACCCAGTACTTC
CASSVGRGAQETQYF
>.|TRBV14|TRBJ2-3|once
TGTGCCAGCAGCCAAGATACCATAGCTAGCACAGATACGCAGTATTTT
CASSQDTIASTDTQYF
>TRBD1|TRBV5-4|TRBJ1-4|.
TGTGCCAGCAGCAGACAGGGTCCTAATGAAAAACTGTTTTTT
CASSRQGPNEKLFF
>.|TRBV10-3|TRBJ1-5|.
TGTGCCATCAGCCAGGGAAATCAGCCCCAGCATTTT
CAISQGNQPQHF
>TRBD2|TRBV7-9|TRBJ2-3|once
TGTGCCAGCAGCTTGGCTAAGCTGGGACTAGCGGGCACAGATACGCAGTATTTT
CASSLAKLGLAGTDTQYF
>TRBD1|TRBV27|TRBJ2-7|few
TGTGCCAGCAGGGATTCAGGGGGATGGGTACACGAGCAGTACTTC
CASRDSGGWVHEQYF
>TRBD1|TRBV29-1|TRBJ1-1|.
TGCAGCGTTGGGAGGGGGCGAGGCACTGAAGCTTTCTTT
CSVGRGRGTEAFF
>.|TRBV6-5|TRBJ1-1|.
TGTGCCAGCAGTTACTCGACGGGGAACACTGAAGCTTTCTTT
CASSYSTGNTEAFF
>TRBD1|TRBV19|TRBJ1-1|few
TGTGCCAGTAGTAGGGGACAGCTTGAAGCTTTCTTT
CASSRGQLEAFF
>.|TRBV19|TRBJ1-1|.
TGTGCCTGGAGAGACGGGGACACTGAAGCTTTCTTT
CAWRDGDTEAFF
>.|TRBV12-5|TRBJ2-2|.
TGTGCTAGTGGTTTCGCCCGCGGGGAGCTGTTTTTT
CASGFARGELFF
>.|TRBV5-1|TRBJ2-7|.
TGCGCCAGCAGCTTGGGGATGGGCCGCTACGAGCAGTACTTC
CASSLGMGRYEQYF
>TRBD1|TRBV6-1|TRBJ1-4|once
TGTGCCAGCAGTGTTGACAGGGCCGCAACTAATGAAAAACTGTTTTTT
CASSVDRAATNEKLFF
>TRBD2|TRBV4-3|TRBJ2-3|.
TGCGCCAGCAGCCAAGAACGGCTAGCGGGGGAGGCGCAGTATTTT
CASSQERLAGEAQYF
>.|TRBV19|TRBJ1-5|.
TGTGCCAGTAGTGCCCCGAGGTCCCACAATCAGCCCCAGCATTTT
CASSAPRSHNQPQHF